The 28 T cell receptor beta chains below come from one sample, sequenced in a study of blood T cell repertoires in COVID-19. Method: immunoSEQ multiplex PCR; TCRdb's copy keeps in-frame clones and lacks some. The table includes around 700,000 clones, about 87% detected once. The specimen was peripheral blood. The receptors were gathered from a woman between 18 and 29 years old with acute or convalescent COVID-19.

A few counts support this clone. The rearrangement joins TRBV5-1 to TRBJ1-2; 10 bases fit TRBD1. Unmatched junction bases numbered 9, after V lost 4 bases and J lost 3 bases. Germline lookup yields CDR1 SGHRS and CDR2 YFSETQ. The CDR3 is 16 residues long. The CDR3 sequence: CASSISPGTGDYGYTF. The CDR3 bases are TGCGCCAGCAGCATCTCTCCCGGGACAGGGGACTATGGCTACACCTTC.

The chain couples TRBV4-1 to TRBJ2-7; D may be TRBD2 (6 bases). Germline V CDR1 and CDR2: MGHRA, YSYEKL. This CDR3 has 16 residues. The ends were cut back, 4 bases at V and 7 bases at J, with 23 bases in the middle. The CDR3 is CASSLREDFPGLEQYF. In nucleotides, the CDR3 is TGCGCCAGCAGCCTAAGGGAGGACTTCCCGGGGTTAGAGCAGTACTTC.

The gene calls are TRBV6-1 and TRBJ2-7, with a weak D call TRBD1 (5 bases). The CDR3 is made up of 15 amino acids. The V gene lost 2 bases and the J gene lost 2 bases, with 13 bases spanning the gap. Germline-derived CDR1 and CDR2 are MNHNS and SASEGT. This chain's CDR3 is CASSEWSGKAYEQYF. CDR3 coding DNA: TGTGCCAGCAGTGAATGGTCAGGGAAAGCCTACGAGCAGTACTTC.

This chain links TRBV30 with TRBJ1-1, with D perhaps TRBD1 (5 bases). The ends were cut back, 3 bases at V and 4 bases at J, with 18 bases in the middle. Germline assignment: CDR1 GTSNPN and CDR2 SVGIG (reference sequence). The CDR3 loop spans 15 amino acids. CDR3: CAWRKLFGASTEAFF. Here the CDR3 DNA reads TGTGCCTGGAGGAAGCTATTTGGGGCCAGCACTGAAGCTTTCTTT.

CDR3 amino acids: CASMGGGADTQYF. The CDR3 DNA is TGTGCCAGCATGGGGGGTGGTGCAGATACGCAGTATTTT. V is TRBV2 and J is TRBJ2-3, with D perhaps matching TRBD2 (6 bases). The CDR3 contains 13 residues. The germline V gene encodes CDR1 SNHLY and CDR2 FYNNEI. Between the trimmed V and J ends, which lost 7 bases and 4 bases, there was a span of 12 bases.

The rearrangement uses TRBV29-1 and TRBJ1-2; 11 bases fit TRBD1. Per the germline V gene, CDR1 is SQVTM and CDR2 is ANQGSEA. Trimming removed 8 bases from V and 6 bases from J; junction bases left unmatched: 5. The CDR3 has 12 amino acids. CDR3 DNA sequence: TGCAGCCCTTGGACAGGGGGCGATGGCTACACCTTC. Translating gives CSPWTGGDGYTF.

The chain carries TRBV9 and TRBJ2-1; the D gene is possibly TRBD1 (5 bases). V was clipped by 3 bases and J by 0 bases, with 13 bases between them. The CDR3 loop spans 16 amino acids. The germline gives CDR1 SGDLS, CDR2 YYNGEE. The CDR3 bases are TGTGCCAGCAGCGCGACAGTTACGAGCTCCTACAATGAGCAGTTCTTC. It encodes CASSATVTSSYNEQFF.

J is TRBJ1-2 and V is TRBV5-6, with a weak D call TRBD1 (6 bases). This CDR3 has 13 amino acids. Germline values: CDR1 SGHDT, CDR2 YYEEEE. The V gene lost 0 bases and the J gene lost 8 bases, with 11 bases spanning the gap. The CDR3 DNA sequence: TGTGCCAGCAGCTTGGCAGGGGCATCGGGCTACACCTTC. It codes for CASSLAGASGYTF.

This chain links TRBV30 with TRBJ1-2; TRBD1 aligns across 10 bases. Germline V gene sequence: CDR1 GTSNPN, CDR2 SVGIG (reference sequence). The trim removed 3 bases at V and 3 bases at J, leaving 4 bases unmatched. This CDR3 contains 14 residues. CDR3 protein: CAWRRDRGHYGYTF. CDR3 in DNA: TGTGCCTGGAGGAGGGACAGGGGCCACTATGGCTACACCTTC.

This clone was seen only a few times. The V and J genes are TRBV29-1 and TRBJ1-2, with 7 bases aligning to TRBD1. The V segment lost 8 bases and the J segment 6 bases; nucleotides outside the gene matches: 6. CDR3 length: 11 amino acids. CDR1 SQVTM and CDR2 ANQGSEA come from the germline V gene. DNA of the CDR3: TGCAGCCTACATACAGGGGATGGCTACACCTTC. It codes for CSLHTGDGYTF.

This clone was seen more than once but under ten times. This rearrangement joins TRBV7-9 to TRBJ1-1; maybe TRBD1 (6 bases). Trimming cost V 5 bases and J 11 bases, with 21 bases left between them. The CDR3 is made up of 14 amino acids. CDR1 is SEHNR, CDR2 FQNEAQ, per germline (reference sequence). In DNA form, the CDR3 reads TGTGCCAGCAGCGCCCGAGGGCAGGGGTCGTGGGCTTTCTTT. The encoded protein is CASSARGQGSWAFF.

V and J are TRBV6-1 and TRBJ1-2; D gene uncertain. This CDR3 contains 13 residues. Between the trimmed V and J ends, which lost 1 base and 4 bases, there was a span of 7 bases. Germline CDR1 reads MNHNS; CDR2 reads SASEGT. The CDR3 region is CASSEGSGYGYTF. As DNA, the CDR3 is TGTGCCAGCAGTGAAGGGTCCGGCTATGGCTACACCTTC.

The rearrangement links TRBV7-9 to TRBJ1-1, with 9 bases identical to TRBD1. Trimming cost V 5 bases and J 5 bases; bases outside gene matches: 12. This CDR3 has 16 residues. Germline V gene lookup returns CDR1 SEHNR and CDR2 FQNEAQ (reference sequence). The CDR3 region is CASSPTPGQGRTEAFF. In DNA, the CDR3 is TGTGCCAGCAGCCCTACCCCCGGACAGGGGAGGACTGAAGCTTTCTTT.

The gene calls are TRBV30 and TRBJ2-1; maybe TRBD1 (5 bases). V dropped 7 bases and J dropped 11 bases, with 15 bases sitting between them. The germline gives CDR1 GTSNPN, CDR2 SVGIG (reference sequence). The CDR3 is 11 amino acids. CDR3 loop: CAFGRDRQQFF. Written as DNA, the CDR3 is TGTGCCTTTGGACGAGACAGACAGCAGTTCTTC.

This clone has a handful of counts. This chain links TRBV2 with TRBJ1-1; a weak D match, TRBD1 (6 bases). V lost 7 bases and J 4 bases, leaving 16 bases between the germline ends. Germline values: CDR1 SNHLY, CDR2 FYNNEI. The CDR3 spans 14 residues. The CDR3 sequence: CASTPGLGATEAFF. The DNA of the CDR3 is TGTGCCAGCACCCCGGGGTTGGGGGCCACTGAAGCTTTCTTT.

The CDR3 here is CASSLVGPQMNTEAFF. The CDR3 DNA reads as TGTGCCAGCAGCTTAGTGGGCCCGCAGATGAACACTGAAGCTTTCTTT. The V and J genes are TRBV7-6 and TRBJ1-1; D gene uncertain. Germline lookup yields CDR1 SGHVS and CDR2 FNYEAQ. V was trimmed by 1 base and J by 0 bases, leaving 12 bases between them. The CDR3 sequence is 16 residues long.

This sequence joins TRBV7-9 and TRBJ2-7; no reliable D call. The ends were cut back, 5 bases at V and 5 bases at J, with 4 bases in the middle. The CDR3 is 10 residues long. CDR1 SEHNR and CDR2 FQNEAQ come from the germline V gene (reference sequence). CDR3 sequence: CASSRDEQYF. The CDR3 DNA follows: TGTGCCAGCAGCAGAGACGAGCAGTACTTC.

V and J are TRBV6-1 and TRBJ1-5; a possible D gene is TRBD1 (5 bases). V gave up 3 bases and J gave up 7 bases, with 10 bases separating them. There are 13 residues in the CDR3. Per the germline V gene, CDR1 is MNHNS and CDR2 is SASEGT. The CDR3: CASSDSWGQPQHF. In DNA form, the CDR3 reads TGTGCCAGCAGTGATTCCTGGGGCCAGCCCCAGCATTTT.

The gene calls are TRBV6-5 and TRBJ2-1; possible D gene TRBD1, 5 bases. Trimming removed 6 bases from V and 10 bases from J, with 13 bases in between. The germline gives CDR1 MNHEY, CDR2 SVGAGI. The CDR3 covers 12 residues. CDR3 region: CASSPDRTEQFF. The CDR3 DNA reads TGTGCCAGCAGCCCAGATCGGACAGAGCAGTTCTTC.

This clone turned up a few times. This chain links TRBV27 with TRBJ1-2; D is perhaps TRBD1 (5 bases). This CDR3 comprises 13 residues. CDR1 is MNHEY, CDR2 SMNVEV, per germline (reference sequence). Deletions cut 3 bases from V and 2 bases from J, with 7 bases between. The CDR3 DNA is TGTGCCAGCAGTTTCGACAGAAACTATGGCTACACCTTC. This codes for CASSFDRNYGYTF.

V and J are TRBV5-6 and TRBJ2-3, with D unresolved. Trimming stripped 0 bases from V and 5 bases from J, with 4 bases between. The germline CDR1 and CDR2 sequences are SGHDT and YYEEEE. CDR3 length: 12 residues. This CDR3 is CASSLVQDTQYF. CDR3 nucleotides: TGTGCCAGCAGCTTGGTACAAGATACGCAGTATTTT.

CDR3 loop: CASSVDGGLGYEQYF. CDR3 in DNA: TGTGCCAGCAGCGTAGATGGAGGGTTAGGCTACGAGCAGTACTTC. The chain combines TRBV9 with TRBJ2-7; maybe TRBD2 (6 bases). V was shortened by 0 bases and J by 3 bases, with 13 bases between the two germline ends. The germline V gene has CDR1 SGDLS and CDR2 YYNGEE. The CDR3 has 15 residues.

The rearrangement joins TRBV29-1 to TRBJ1-2; TRBD1 agrees at 7 bases. After removal of 7 bases from V and 4 bases from J, the junction contained 9 bases not matched to a gene. The germline V gene encodes CDR1 SQVTM and CDR2 ANQGSEA. The CDR3 is made up of 13 amino acids. DNA of the CDR3: TGCAGCGCTGCCGATGGGACAGCCTATGGCTACACCTTC. This codes for CSAADGTAYGYTF.

The chain recombines TRBV27 with TRBJ1-1; no clear D gene. Germline CDR1 is MNHEY and CDR2 is SMNVEV (reference sequence). V dropped 6 bases and J dropped 4 bases, with 12 bases sitting between them. The CDR3 consists of 13 residues. The DNA of the CDR3 is TGTGCCAGCAGGTTGGCGGGGTCCACTGAAGCTTTCTTT. Amino acid sequence: CASRLAGSTEAFF.

The chain links TRBV7-8 to TRBJ1-5; 7 nucleotides match TRBD1. In germline, CDR1 is SGHVS, CDR2 FQNEAQ. The CDR3 sequence is 15 residues long. Germline trimming cut 3 bases from V and 4 bases from J; bases unmatched to any gene: 6. CDR3: CASSFLQGRNQPQHF. CDR3 nucleotide sequence: TGTGCCAGCAGCTTTCTACAGGGGCGAAATCAGCCCCAGCATTTT.

This chain connects TRBV28 to TRBJ2-7, with TRBD2 as a possible D gene (5 bases). The CDR3 sequence is 15 residues long. Germline CDR1 is MDHEN and CDR2 is SYDVKM. Trimming pared 3 bases from V and 3 bases from J, leaving 15 bases between. The CDR3 DNA is TGTGCCAGCAGTTTGGAGGCGGGCAGGCTCTACGAGCAGTACTTC. It translates to CASSLEAGRLYEQYF.

Turning to this clone: Other DNA sequences in this specimen translate into the identical CDR3. The chain couples TRBV5-4 to TRBJ1-1, with 8 bases lining up with TRBD1. This CDR3 contains 15 residues. Trimming cost V 0 bases and J 5 bases; bases outside gene matches: 6. Germline V CDR1 and CDR2: SGHNT, YYREEE (reference sequence). DNA of the CDR3: TGTGCCAGCAGCTTGGGAGGACAGGGCGGTACTGAAGCTTTCTTT. It codes for CASSLGGQGGTEAFF.

This rearrangement joins TRBV2 to TRBJ1-5; D remains ambiguous. The germline V gene has CDR1 SNHLY and CDR2 FYNNEI. V shed 0 bases and J shed 6 bases, with 12 bases lying between them. The CDR3 runs 15 residues. CDR3 sequence (DNA): TGTGCCAGCAGTGAAGCGACCTGGGCGGGTCAGCCCCAGCATTTT. This codes for CASSEATWAGQPQHF.